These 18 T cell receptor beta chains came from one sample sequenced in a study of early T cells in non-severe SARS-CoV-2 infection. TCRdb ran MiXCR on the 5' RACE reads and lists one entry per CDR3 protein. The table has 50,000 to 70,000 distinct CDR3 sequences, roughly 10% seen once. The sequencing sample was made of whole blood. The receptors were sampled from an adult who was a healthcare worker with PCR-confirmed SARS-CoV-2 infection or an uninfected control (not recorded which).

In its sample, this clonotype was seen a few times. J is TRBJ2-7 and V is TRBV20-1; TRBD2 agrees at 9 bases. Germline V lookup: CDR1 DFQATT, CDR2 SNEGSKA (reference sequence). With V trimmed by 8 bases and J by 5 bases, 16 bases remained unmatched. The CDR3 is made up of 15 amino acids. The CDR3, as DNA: TGCAGTAAGCGTAGCGGGAGTGGTGGGGACGACGAGCAGTACTTC. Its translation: CSKRSGSGGDDEQYF.

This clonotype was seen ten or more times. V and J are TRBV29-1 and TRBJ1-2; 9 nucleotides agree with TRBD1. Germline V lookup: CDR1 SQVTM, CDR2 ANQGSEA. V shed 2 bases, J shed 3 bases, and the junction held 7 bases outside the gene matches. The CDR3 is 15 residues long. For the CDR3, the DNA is TGCAGCGTTGAACCCCGGGACAGGGACGACTATGGCTACACCTTC. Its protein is CSVEPRDRDDYGYTF.

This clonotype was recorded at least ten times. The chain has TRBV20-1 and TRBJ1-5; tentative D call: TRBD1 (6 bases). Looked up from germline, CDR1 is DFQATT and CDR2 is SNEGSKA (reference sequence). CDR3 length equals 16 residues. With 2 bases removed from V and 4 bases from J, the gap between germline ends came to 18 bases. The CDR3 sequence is CSARKPLTGPNQPQHF. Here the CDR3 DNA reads TGCAGTGCTAGAAAACCCCTGACAGGCCCGAATCAGCCCCAGCATTTT.

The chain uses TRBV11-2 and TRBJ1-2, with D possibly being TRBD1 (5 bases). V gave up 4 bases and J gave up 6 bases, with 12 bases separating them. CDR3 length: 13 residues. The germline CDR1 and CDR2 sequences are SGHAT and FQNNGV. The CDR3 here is CASSSGRVNGYTF. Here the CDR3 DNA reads TGTGCCAGCAGCTCAGGGAGGGTGAATGGCTACACCTTC.

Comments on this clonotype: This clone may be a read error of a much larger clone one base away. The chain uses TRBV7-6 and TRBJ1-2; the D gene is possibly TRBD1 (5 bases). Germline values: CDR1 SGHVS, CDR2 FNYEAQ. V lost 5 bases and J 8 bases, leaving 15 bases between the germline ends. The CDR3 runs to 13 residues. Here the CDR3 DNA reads TGTGCCAGCAGCCCTAGCGGGGCTGGAGGCTACACCTTC. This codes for CASSPSGAGGYTF.

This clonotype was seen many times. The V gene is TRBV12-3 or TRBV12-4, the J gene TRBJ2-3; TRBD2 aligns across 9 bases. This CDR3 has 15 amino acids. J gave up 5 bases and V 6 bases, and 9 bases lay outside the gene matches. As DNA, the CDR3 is TGTGCCAGCAGGCGGCGGGAGGGCTGGGGAGATACGCAGTATTTT. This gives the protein CASRRREGWGDTQYF.

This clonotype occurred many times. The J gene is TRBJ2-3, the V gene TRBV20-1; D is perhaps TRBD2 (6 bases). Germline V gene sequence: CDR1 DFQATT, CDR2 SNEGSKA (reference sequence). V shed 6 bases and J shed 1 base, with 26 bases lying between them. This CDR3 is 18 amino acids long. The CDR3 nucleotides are TGCAGTGCCGCCTCCCCAGGGATACCGGGAGTGGGCACAGATACGCAGTATTTT. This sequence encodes CSAASPGIPGVGTDTQYF.

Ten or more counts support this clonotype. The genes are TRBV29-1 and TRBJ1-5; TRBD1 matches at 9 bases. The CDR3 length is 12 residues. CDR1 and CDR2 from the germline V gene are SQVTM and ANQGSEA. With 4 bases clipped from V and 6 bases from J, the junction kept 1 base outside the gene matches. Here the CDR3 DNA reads TGCAGCGTTGGGGACAGGGTTCAGCCCCAGCATTTT. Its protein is CSVGDRVQPQHF. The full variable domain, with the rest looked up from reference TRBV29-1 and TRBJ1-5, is SAVISQKPSRDICQRGTSLTIQCQVDSQVTMMFWYRQQPGQSLTLIATANQGSEATYESGFVIDKFPISRPNLTFSTLTVSNMSPEDSSIYLCSVGDRVQPQHFGDGTRLSIL.

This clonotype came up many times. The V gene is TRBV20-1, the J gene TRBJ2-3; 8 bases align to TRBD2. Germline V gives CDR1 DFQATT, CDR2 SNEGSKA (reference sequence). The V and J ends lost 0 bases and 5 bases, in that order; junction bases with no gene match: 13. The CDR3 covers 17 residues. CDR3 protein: CSARDPSGGGAGDTQYF. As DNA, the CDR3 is TGCAGTGCTAGAGATCCGAGCGGGGGAGGGGCTGGAGATACGCAGTATTTT.

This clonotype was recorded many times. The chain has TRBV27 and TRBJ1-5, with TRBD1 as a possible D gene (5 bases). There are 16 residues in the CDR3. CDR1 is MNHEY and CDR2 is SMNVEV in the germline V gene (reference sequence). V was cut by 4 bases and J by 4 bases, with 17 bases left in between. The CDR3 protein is CASSSLERGRNQPQHF. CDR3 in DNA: TGTGCCAGCAGTTCGCTGGAAAGGGGCCGGAATCAGCCCCAGCATTTT.

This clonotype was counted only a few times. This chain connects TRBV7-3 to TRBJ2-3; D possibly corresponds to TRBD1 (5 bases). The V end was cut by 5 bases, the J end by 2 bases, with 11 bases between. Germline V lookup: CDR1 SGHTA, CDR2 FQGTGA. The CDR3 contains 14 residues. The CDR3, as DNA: TGTGCCAGCAGCCCAAAAGGGGCCACAGATACGCAGTATTTT. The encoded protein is CASSPKGATDTQYF.

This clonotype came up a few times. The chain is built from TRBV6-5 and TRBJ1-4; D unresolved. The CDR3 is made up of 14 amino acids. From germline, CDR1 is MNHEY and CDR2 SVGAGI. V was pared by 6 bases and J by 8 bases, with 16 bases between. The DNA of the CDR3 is TGTGCCAGCAGAGATACACTCGGCGAGGAAAAACTGTTTTTT. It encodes CASRDTLGEEKLFF.

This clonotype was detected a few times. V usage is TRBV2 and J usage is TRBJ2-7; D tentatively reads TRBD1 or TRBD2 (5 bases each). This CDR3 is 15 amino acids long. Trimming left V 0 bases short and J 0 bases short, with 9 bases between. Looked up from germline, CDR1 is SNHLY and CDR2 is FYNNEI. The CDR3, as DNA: TGTGCCAGCAGTGAAGCAGCAGGGAGCTCCTACGAGCAGTACTTC. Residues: CASSEAAGSSYEQYF.

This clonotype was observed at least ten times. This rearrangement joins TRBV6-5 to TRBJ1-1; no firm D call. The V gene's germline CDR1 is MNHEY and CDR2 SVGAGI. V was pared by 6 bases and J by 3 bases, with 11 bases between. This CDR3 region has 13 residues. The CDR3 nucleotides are TGTGCCAGCAGCATCGGGAGAGACACTGAAGCTTTCTTT. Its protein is CASSIGRDTEAFF.

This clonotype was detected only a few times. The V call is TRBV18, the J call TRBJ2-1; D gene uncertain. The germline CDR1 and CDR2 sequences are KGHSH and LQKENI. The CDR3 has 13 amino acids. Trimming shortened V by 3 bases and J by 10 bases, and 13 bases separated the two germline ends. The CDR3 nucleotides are TGTGCCAGCTCACCTCCGGAAGCGTGGGAGCAGTTCTTC. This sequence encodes CASSPPEAWEQFF.

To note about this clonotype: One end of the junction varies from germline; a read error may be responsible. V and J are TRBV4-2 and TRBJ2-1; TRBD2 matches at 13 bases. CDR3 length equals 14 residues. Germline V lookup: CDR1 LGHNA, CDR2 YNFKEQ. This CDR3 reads CASSQGTSGGKVLF. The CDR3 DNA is TGTGCCAGCAGCCAAGGGACTAGCGGGGGCAAGGTCCTCTTC.

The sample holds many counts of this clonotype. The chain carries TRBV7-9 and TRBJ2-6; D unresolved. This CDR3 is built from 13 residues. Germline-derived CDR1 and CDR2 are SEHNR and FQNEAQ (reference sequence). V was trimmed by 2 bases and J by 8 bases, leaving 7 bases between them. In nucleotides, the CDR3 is TGTGCCAGCAGCTTATCCGCCCCCAACGTCCTGACTTTC. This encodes CASSLSAPNVLTF.

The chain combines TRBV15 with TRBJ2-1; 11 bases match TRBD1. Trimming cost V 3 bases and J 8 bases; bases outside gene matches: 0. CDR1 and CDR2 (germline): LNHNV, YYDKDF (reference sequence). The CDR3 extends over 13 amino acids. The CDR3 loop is CATSRDRGHEQFF. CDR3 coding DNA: TGTGCCACCAGCAGGGACAGGGGGCATGAGCAGTTCTTC.